This passage covers 16 T cell receptor beta chains from one sample sequenced in a study of identical twins. In TCRdb, the 5' RACE reads were re-called with MiXCR into one record per CDR3 protein. Of 500,000 to 550,000 distinct CDR3 sequences in the sample, roughly a fifth were seen once. In addition, the sample was reused for a study of T cells expressing NK-cell markers.

Sequenced: CD4+ T cells sorted from blood. The receptors were sampled from a woman between 18 and 29 years old in good health.

There are a few counts of this clonotype. The chain combines TRBV20-1 with TRBJ1-1; tentative D call: TRBD1 (5 bases). The length of the CDR3 is 13 residues. Germline CDR1 is DFQATT and CDR2 is SNEGSKA (reference sequence). V lost 0 bases and J 6 bases, leaving 11 bases between the germline ends. This CDR3 reads CSARDHGTAEAFF. In DNA, the CDR3 is TGCAGTGCTAGAGATCACGGGACCGCTGAAGCTTTCTTT.

The table lists this clonotype with a few counts. V gene TRBV6-5 combines with J gene TRBJ2-7; D uncertain. There are 12 residues in the CDR3. Deletions cut 4 bases from V and 7 bases from J, with 11 bases between. CDR1 and CDR2 (germline): MNHEY, SVGAGI. The CDR3 nucleotides are TGTGCCAGCAGTTGGGCAATGGGAGAGCAGTACTTC. Translation: CASSWAMGEQYF.

V is TRBV12-3 or TRBV12-4 and J is TRBJ1-5, with no clear D. V was cut by 3 bases and J by 6 bases, with 12 bases left in between. The CDR3 is 14 residues long. CDR3 coding DNA: TGTGCCAGCAGTTTGTCGCCACCCTTTCAGCCCCAGCATTTT. Protein product: CASSLSPPFQPQHF.

This chain links TRBV7-9 with TRBJ2-1, with D possibly TRBD1 on 5 matching bases. Germline V lookup: CDR1 SEHNR, CDR2 FQNEAQ (reference sequence). This CDR3 has 14 amino acids. With 0 bases removed from V and 11 bases from J, the gap between germline ends came to 14 bases. The CDR3 region is CASSLALGAMKQFF. The DNA of the CDR3 is TGTGCCAGCAGCTTAGCGCTAGGGGCAATGAAGCAGTTCTTC.

This clonotype was picked up many times. V usage is TRBV15 and J usage is TRBJ2-4; D remains unclear. CDR3 length: 17 residues. Between the trimmed V and J ends, which lost 0 bases and 5 bases, there was a span of 17 bases. Germline V gene data show CDR1 as LNHNV and CDR2 as YYDKDF (reference sequence). The CDR3 protein is CATSRDKSRGYENIQYF. CDR3 coding DNA: TGTGCCACCAGCAGAGATAAATCGCGAGGTTACGAAAACATTCAGTACTTC. Using reference TRBV15 and TRBJ2-4 for the parts outside the CDR3, the full variable domain is DAMVIQNPRYQVTQFGKPVTLSCSQTLNHNVMYWYQQKSSQAPKLLFHYYDKDFNNEADTPDNFQSRRPNTSFCFLDIRSPGLGDTAMYLCATSRDKSRGYENIQYFGAGTRLSVL.

J is TRBJ2-3 and V is TRBV5-1, with D maybe TRBD2 (5 bases). The length of the CDR3 is 16 residues. Germline V gene sequence: CDR1 SGHRS, CDR2 YFSETQ. Trimming removed 4 bases from V and 1 base from J, with 16 bases in between. DNA of the CDR3: TGCGCCAGCAGCCACCAAACAGCGGAACGCACAGATACGCAGTATTTT. This sequence encodes CASSHQTAERTDTQYF.

The chain combines TRBV9 with TRBJ2-1; 7 positions match TRBD1. The length of the CDR3 is 16 residues. Germline V gene sequence: CDR1 SGDLS, CDR2 YYNGEE. Losses at the gene ends were 0 bases for V and 4 bases for J; bases not matched to a gene: 7. The CDR3 region is CASSVDRGPPYNEQFF. The CDR3 region has the DNA TGTGCCAGCAGCGTAGACAGGGGCCCCCCTTACAATGAGCAGTTCTTC.

This clonotype was found a few times. The V gene is TRBV20-1, the J gene TRBJ2-3; the D is unclear. Trimming shortened V by 1 base and J by 3 bases, and 14 bases separated the two germline ends. Germline loops: CDR1 DFQATT, CDR2 SNEGSKA (reference sequence). This CDR3 is 15 amino acids long. The DNA of the CDR3 is TGCAGTGCTAGAGCCCCCCTGTTACGGACAGATACGCAGTATTTT. Translated: CSARAPLLRTDTQYF.

Details on this clonotype: It may be a read error: a sequence one base away is much more abundant. V is TRBV12-3 or TRBV12-4 and J is TRBJ2-5; D ambiguous. The CDR3 has 12 residues. Trimming shortened V by 2 bases and J by 5 bases, and 6 bases separated the two germline ends. CDR3 DNA: TGTGCCAGCAGTTTAAACTCGGAGACCCAGTACTTC. Translating gives CASSLNSETQYF.

In this sample, this clonotype turned up a few times. The chain links TRBV15 to TRBJ1-4, with D unresolved. The CDR3 extends over 14 amino acids. Trimming removed 0 bases at V and 5 bases at J, with 7 bases between. CDR1 and CDR2 from the germline V gene are LNHNV and YYDKDF (reference sequence). CDR3 sequence reads: CATSRDNGNEKLFF. CDR3 DNA: TGTGCCACCAGCAGAGATAACGGGAATGAAAAACTGTTTTTT.

This clonotype was seen a few times. CDR3: CSASGNPQETQYF. The CDR3 DNA reads as TGCAGTGCTTCCGGGAACCCTCAGGAGACCCAGTACTTC. This rearrangement joins TRBV20-1 to TRBJ2-5; D might be TRBD2 (5 bases). Germline CDR1 is DFQATT and CDR2 is SNEGSKA (reference sequence). The CDR3 extends over 13 amino acids. The V end lost 5 bases, the J end lost 5 bases, and 15 bases lay between the germline ends.

The rearrangement links TRBV9 to TRBJ2-1; the match to TRBD2 covers 8 bases. J gave up 7 bases and V 0 bases, and 6 bases lay outside the gene matches. CDR1 and CDR2 from the germline V gene are SGDLS and YYNGEE. The CDR3 covers 15 residues. CDR3 in amino acids: CASSVVGTSQNEQFF. DNA for the CDR3: TGTGCCAGCAGCGTAGTTGGGACTAGTCAAAATGAGCAGTTCTTC.

The CDR3 sequence is CASSDLRPTTDTQYF. CDR3 nucleotide sequence: TGTGCCAGCAGTGATTTGAGGCCTACCACAGATACGCAGTATTTT. The chain is built from TRBV6-1 and TRBJ2-3; D gene ambiguous. Trimming removed 3 bases at V and 2 bases at J, with 12 bases between. This CDR3 has 15 amino acids. Per the germline V gene, CDR1 is MNHNS and CDR2 is SASEGT.

A few counts support this clonotype. The chain uses TRBV4-3 and TRBJ2-1; TRBD1 aligns across 10 bases. Germline loops: CDR1 LGHNA, CDR2 YSLEER. The V and J ends lost 1 base and 8 bases, in that order; junction bases with no gene match: 5. The CDR3 consists of 15 residues. The CDR3 sequence: CASSQVGQGGDEQFF. CDR3 nucleotide sequence: TGCGCCAGCAGCCAAGTCGGACAGGGGGGCGATGAGCAGTTCTTC.

The sample holds a few counts of this clonotype. The rearrangement uses TRBV29-1 and TRBJ2-1, with a possible D match to TRBD2 (6 bases). The CDR3 contains 14 residues. V lost 8 bases, J lost 6 bases, and 20 bases lay in between. Germline V gene data show CDR1 as SQVTM and CDR2 as ANQGSEA. The CDR3 region has the DNA TGCAGCTACGCGCCCGCGACTAGTGTCAATGAGCAGTTCTTC. It encodes CSYAPATSVNEQFF.

The J gene is TRBJ1-1, the V gene TRBV6-1; D unresolved. CDR1 is MNHNS, CDR2 SASEGT, per germline. Trimming took off 2 bases at V and 5 bases at J, with 3 bases between the two ends. The CDR3 sequence is 11 residues long. For the CDR3, the DNA is TGTGCCAGCAGTGAACGTACTGAAGCTTTCTTT. Amino acids: CASSERTEAFF.